This T cell receptor (beta chain) was recovered during a study of shared clonotypes between healthy human individuals. Sequencing was performed with immunoSEQ multiplex PCR; in TCRdb, only in-frame clones are kept and a portion is missing. The table includes about 2.5 million clones, around 92% detected once. CD45RA-negative memory and CD45RA+ naive subsets were split from the CD4+ cells. V lost 0 bases to trimming and J lost 0 bases, with 8 bases between them. This CDR3 is built from 15 residues. In germline, CDR1 is SGHRS, CDR2 YFSETQ. Regarding this clone: Other nucleotide sequences from this sample produce the same CDR3.

The sequence was obtained from a man aged 18 to 30 in good health. Some clones in this sample may be carry-over from other donors' samples. This chain connects TRBV5-1 to TRBJ2-3, with unresolved D. Material: naive CD4+ T cells from PBMCs. Subset defined: CD45RA+ positively selected. The CDR3 is CASSLGAPSTDTQYF. The CDR3, as DNA: TGCGCCAGCAGCTTGGGGGCCCCTAGCACAGATACGCAGTATTTT.